Presented here are 22 T cell receptor beta chains from one specimen sequenced in a study of blood T cell repertoires in COVID-19. Assay used: immunoSEQ multiplex PCR; TCRdb lists only in-frame clones, some missing. The data show about 140,000 clones, about 85% seen once. The sample taken for sequencing was peripheral blood. These receptors all stem from a human donor in a cohort sampled during active COVID-19.

CDR3 amino acids: CASSLGVGGPSYNEQFF. The CDR3 nucleotides are TGTGCCAGCAGCTTAGGCGTAGGAGGTCCCTCCTACAATGAGCAGTTCTTC. V is TRBV7-9 and J is TRBJ2-1, with a tentative D call TRBD2 (5 bases). This CDR3 has 17 amino acids. Germline V gene sequence: CDR1 SEHNR, CDR2 FQNEAQ (reference sequence). The V and J ends lost 1 base and 0 bases respectively, with 13 bases between them.

Comment on this clone: Its ends do not fully match the called genes, so a read error is possible. The rearrangement joins TRBV6-6 to TRBJ2-5; 7 bases line up with TRBD2. The CDR3 contains 14 residues. Germline V lookup: CDR1 MNHNY, CDR2 SVGAGI (reference sequence). The DNA of the CDR3 is TGTGCCAGCAGTTACGTCGGACTAGTACAACCGCCTCACTTC. Translating it yields CASSYVGLVQPPHF.

The genes are TRBV19 and TRBJ2-7; maybe TRBD1 (6 bases). Germline CDR1 and CDR2: LNHDA and SQIVND (reference sequence). V was pared by 5 bases and J by 6 bases, with 14 bases between. The CDR3 is made up of 13 amino acids. DNA for the CDR3: TGTGCCAGTAGTGCCACCCAGGGGAGCGAGCAGTACTTC. This sequence encodes CASSATQGSEQYF.

The chain is built from TRBV9 and TRBJ2-5, with TRBD2 matching over 10 bases. J was trimmed by 2 bases and V by 3 bases; bases with no gene match: 7. This CDR3 region has 16 residues. Germline V CDR1 and CDR2: SGDLS, YYNGEE. The CDR3 DNA follows: TGTGCCAGCAGCGCGGGACTAGCGCGAATACAAGAGACCCAGTACTTC. This translates into CASSAGLARIQETQYF.

The chain couples TRBV28 to TRBJ1-1; D is unresolved. The CDR3 consists of 13 residues. CDR1 is MDHEN and CDR2 is SYDVKM in the germline V gene. The ends were cut back, 2 bases at V and 8 bases at J, with 12 bases in the middle. This CDR3 is CASSLNGPQEAFF. In DNA form, the CDR3 reads TGTGCCAGCAGTTTAAATGGTCCACAGGAAGCTTTCTTT.

This clone showed up just once. The gene calls are TRBV6-1 and TRBJ2-3; maybe TRBD2 (6 bases). The germline V gene has CDR1 MNHNS and CDR2 SASEGT. V shed 0 bases and J shed 11 bases, with 12 bases lying between them. CDR3 size: 13 residues. CDR3 coding DNA: TGTGCCAGCAGTGAAGCCGGAGGGTGGAGGCAGTATTTT. This codes for CASSEAGGWRQYF.

The rearrangement links TRBV13 to TRBJ1-1, with 10 bases aligning to TRBD1. CDR1 and CDR2 from the germline V gene are PRHDT and FYEKMQ (reference sequence). Losses at the gene ends were 5 bases for V and 3 bases for J; bases not matched to a gene: 9. The CDR3 sequence is 16 residues long. DNA for the CDR3: TGTGCCAGCAGCACCCGACCCGGGACAGGGGACACTGAAGCTTTCTTT. This sequence encodes CASSTRPGTGDTEAFF.

The chain is built from TRBV18 and TRBJ1-2; D perhaps matches TRBD1 (5 bases). The germline V and J ends were trimmed by 1 base and 5 bases, with 11 bases remaining between them. CDR1 and CDR2 from the germline V gene are KGHSH and LQKENI. The CDR3 sequence is 14 residues long. CDR3 region: CASSPLPGEYGYTF. DNA of the CDR3: TGTGCCAGCTCACCACTTCCGGGGGAGTATGGCTACACCTTC.

V gene TRBV27 combines with J gene TRBJ1-4, with TRBD1 as a possible D gene (6 bases). Germline V CDR1 and CDR2: MNHEY, SMNVEV (reference sequence). Trimming took 3 bases from V and 6 from J, leaving 11 bases between them. This CDR3 comprises 14 residues. CDR3: CASSFRGGYEKLFF. The CDR3 coding sequence is TGTGCCAGCAGTTTTAGGGGGGGCTATGAAAAACTGTTTTTT.

The genes are TRBV2 and TRBJ2-5; TRBD2 agrees at 15 bases. The CDR3 is 15 residues long. CDR1 and CDR2 (germline): SNHLY, FYNNEI. V lost 4 bases, J lost 4 bases, and 1 base stayed unmatched. The CDR3 sequence is CASSGGLAGGETQYF. The CDR3 nucleotides read TGTGCCAGCAGTGGGGGACTAGCGGGAGGAGAGACCCAGTACTTC.

V is TRBV7-8 and J is TRBJ2-7; the match to TRBD2 covers 7 bases. The CDR3 spans 13 residues. Germline V gene data show CDR1 as SGHVS and CDR2 as FQNEAQ. The V and J ends lost 3 bases and 6 bases, in that order; junction bases with no gene match: 5. As DNA, the CDR3 is TGTGCCAGCAGCTTCGAACTAGCGTCCGAGCAGTACTTC. Its translation is CASSFELASEQYF. The full variable domain, with the rest looked up from reference TRBV7-8 and TRBJ2-7, is GAGVSQSPRYKVAKRGQDVALRCDPISGHVSLFWYQQALGQGPEFLTYFQNEAQLDKSGLPSDRFFAERPEGSVSTLKIQRTQQEDSAVYLCASSFELASEQYFGPGTRLTVT.

The CDR3 DNA reads as TGTGCCAGCAGCAAACAGGGGTACACTGAAGCTTTCTTT. This translates into CASSKQGYTEAFF. The chain recombines TRBV7-2 with TRBJ1-1; 7 bases line up with TRBD1. This CDR3 region has 13 residues. J lost 3 bases, V lost 5 bases, and 3 bases had no gene match. CDR1 and CDR2 from the germline V gene are SGHTA and FQGNSA.

This rearrangement joins TRBV7-2 to TRBJ2-3; weak D call: TRBD1 (6 bases). V was clipped by 5 bases and J by 4 bases, with 13 bases between them. The germline CDR1 and CDR2 sequences are SGHTA and FQGNSA. The CDR3 length is 14 residues. CDR3 sequence (DNA): TGTGCCAGCAGCCCCCCCCCAGGGGCAGATACGCAGTATTTT. It yields the protein CASSPPPGADTQYF.

The chain uses TRBV9 and TRBJ2-1; a weak D match, TRBD2 (5 bases). The ends were cut back, 2 bases at V and 9 bases at J, with 15 bases in the middle. Germline lookup yields CDR1 SGDLS and CDR2 YYNGEE. CDR3 length equals 14 residues. This CDR3 reads CASSVRWEFSEQFF. The CDR3, as DNA: TGTGCCAGCAGCGTCCGGTGGGAGTTTAGTGAGCAGTTCTTC.

The chain joins TRBV29-1 to TRBJ1-1; perhaps TRBD1 as D (6 bases). This CDR3 spans 12 amino acids. V lost 7 bases to trimming and J lost 1 base, with 10 bases between them. Germline V lookup: CDR1 SQVTM, CDR2 ANQGSEA. CDR3 sequence: CSAGQSNTEAFF. CDR3 bases: TGCAGCGCAGGACAGTCGAACACTGAAGCTTTCTTT.

The V call is TRBV2, the J call TRBJ1-2, with D possibly matching TRBD1 (5 bases). The length of the CDR3 is 15 residues. Germline CDR1 reads SNHLY; CDR2 reads FYNNEI. The germline V and J ends were trimmed by 2 bases and 0 bases, with 10 bases remaining between them. The CDR3 reads CASSETLTANYGYTF. Written as DNA, the CDR3 is TGTGCCAGCAGTGAAACCTTGACAGCTAACTATGGCTACACCTTC. Using reference TRBV2 and TRBJ1-2 for the parts outside the CDR3, the full variable domain is EPEVTQTPSHQVTQMGQEVILRCVPISNHLYFYWYRQILGQKVEFLVSFYNNEISEKSEIFDDQFSVERPDGSNFTLKIRSTKLEDSAMYFCASSETLTANYGYTFGSGTRLTVV.

This clone appeared once. The rearrangement links TRBV9 to TRBJ1-2, with a possible D match to TRBD1 (5 bases). The germline V gene encodes CDR1 SGDLS and CDR2 YYNGEE. Trimming cost V 4 bases and J 8 bases, with 18 bases left between them. The length of the CDR3 is 14 residues. This CDR3 is CASSPNAGDWGYTF. The CDR3 nucleotides are TGTGCCAGCAGCCCAAACGCGGGGGATTGGGGCTACACCTTC.

J is TRBJ1-6 and V is TRBV9; TRBD1 might be the D (5 bases). CDR3 length: 14 amino acids. V dropped 4 bases and J dropped 7 bases, with 12 bases sitting between them. Germline CDR1 SGDLS, CDR2 YYNGEE. CDR3 coding DNA: TGTGCCAGCAGCCCCCAGGGATTGAATTCACCCCTCCACTTT. Its translation is CASSPQGLNSPLHF.

This rearrangement joins TRBV11-1 to TRBJ2-4, with 8 bases lining up with TRBD1. Germline assignment: CDR1 SGHAT and CDR2 FQDESV (reference sequence). V shed 1 base and J 4 bases; nucleotides not matched to a gene: 3. CDR3 length: 15 amino acids. The CDR3 DNA reads as TGTGCCAGCAGCTTAGGACAGGGGACGAAAAACATTCAGTACTTC. It specifies CASSLGQGTKNIQYF.

This clone was observed a handful of times. The chain recombines TRBV5-6 with TRBJ1-1; no firm D call. CDR1 and CDR2 from the germline V gene are SGHDT and YYEEEE. CDR3 length: 13 residues. V was shortened by 5 bases and J by 1 base, with 9 bases between the two germline ends. This CDR3 reads CASSLSSNTEAFF. DNA for the CDR3: TGTGCCAGCAGTTTGTCCTCGAACACTGAAGCTTTCTTT.

The chain recombines TRBV5-8 with TRBJ2-1; 7 nucleotides align to TRBD1. V dropped 4 bases and J dropped 12; count of bases not matched to a gene: 10. CDR1 is SGHTS and CDR2 is YDEGEE in the germline V gene. The CDR3 runs to 13 residues. The CDR3 nucleotides are TGTGCCAGCAGCGGATATTACAGGGGCGGGCAGTTCTTC. Residues: CASSGYYRGGQFF.

This clone was detected only once. This chain links TRBV10-3 with TRBJ2-1; 9 bases align to TRBD2. J was trimmed by 4 bases and V by 3 bases; bases with no gene match: 10. CDR1 is ENHRY, CDR2 SYGVKD, per germline. The CDR3 has 17 amino acids. CDR3 sequence reads: CAISDAGGTTGYNEQFF. CDR3 in DNA: TGTGCCATCAGTGACGCGGGGGGGACCACAGGATACAATGAGCAGTTCTTC.